The next 9 T cell receptor beta chains were all read from a single sample in a study of blood T cell repertoires in COVID-19. Sequenced by immunoSEQ multiplex PCR; TCRdb stores in-frame clones only, minus some. The repertoire holds over 250,000 clones, with about 85% as singletons. The specimen sequenced was peripheral blood. Every receptor here comes from a human donor in a cohort sampled during active COVID-19.

The chain combines TRBV27 with TRBJ2-3; weak D call: TRBD2 (5 bases). Germline assignment: CDR1 MNHEY and CDR2 SMNVEV (reference sequence). V shed 8 bases and J shed 7 bases, with 16 bases lying between them. This CDR3 comprises 13 residues. The CDR3 DNA reads as TGTGCCAGCGCACCGGAGGTAGTTTATACGCAGTATTTT. Its protein product is CASAPEVVYTQYF.

The rearrangement uses TRBV7-2 and TRBJ2-7; D gene uncertain. Germline V lookup: CDR1 SGHTA, CDR2 FQGNSA. V was shortened by 7 bases and J by 5 bases, with 15 bases between the two germline ends. This CDR3 is built from 13 residues. The CDR3 sequence is CASTPQALDEQYF. CDR3 DNA sequence: TGTGCCAGCACCCCCCAGGCCCTCGACGAGCAGTACTTC.

The rearrangement uses TRBV6-1 and TRBJ2-7; D is possibly TRBD2 (5 bases). The V end lost 0 bases, the J end lost 3 bases, and 15 bases lay between the germline ends. The CDR3 is made up of 16 amino acids. Germline CDR1 reads MNHNS; CDR2 reads SASEGT. The DNA of the CDR3 is TGTGCCAGCAGTGAAGCGCAAGGGCCGGCGGGCTACGAGCAGTACTTC. Its translation: CASSEAQGPAGYEQYF.

The chain links TRBV2 to TRBJ1-5, with TRBD1 identical over 8 bases. The V and J ends lost 6 bases and 1 base, in that order; junction bases with no gene match: 17. Germline-derived CDR1 and CDR2 are SNHLY and FYNNEI. This CDR3 spans 19 amino acids. The CDR3 here is CASSVSGTGQLRSNQPQHF. The DNA of the CDR3 is TGTGCCAGCAGCGTATCCGGGACAGGCCAACTTAGGAGCAATCAGCCCCAGCATTTT.

The J gene is TRBJ1-5, the V gene TRBV2; 10 nucleotides line up with TRBD1. CDR1 is SNHLY and CDR2 is FYNNEI in the germline V gene. CDR3 length: 15 residues. With 7 bases clipped from V and 6 bases from J, the junction kept 9 bases outside the gene matches. The CDR3 DNA is TGTGCCAGCACCGTGCAGACAGGGGGCACTCAGCCCCAGCATTTT. It is translated as CASTVQTGGTQPQHF.

This clone was seen a handful of times. The chain employs TRBV14 and TRBJ1-1; a possible D gene is TRBD1 (5 bases). The CDR3 is 15 amino acids. Germline CDR1 reads SGHDN; CDR2 reads FVKESK. V was trimmed by 6 bases and J by 5 bases, leaving 19 bases between them. The CDR3 sequence is CASSRLGLGGTEAFF. The CDR3 coding sequence is TGTGCCAGCAGTAGGTTGGGACTCGGGGGGACTGAAGCTTTCTTT.

The rearrangement links TRBV28 to TRBJ1-1; 7 bases are a match to TRBD1. V shed 5 bases and J 3 bases; nucleotides not matched to a gene: 9. CDR1 is MDHEN and CDR2 is SYDVKM in the germline V gene. CDR3 length equals 15 residues. In nucleotides, the CDR3 is TGTGCCAGCAGTCGGACAGGTGGAGGGTACACTGAAGCTTTCTTT. Translating it yields CASSRTGGGYTEAFF.

The CDR3 sequence is CASPQSFLASRLETQYF. CDR3 nucleotide sequence: TGTGCCAGCCCCCAATCCTTTTTAGCGTCGAGGCTGGAGACCCAGTACTTC. This chain joins TRBV5-8 and TRBJ2-5; perhaps TRBD2 as D (5 bases). The germline V gene has CDR1 SGHTS and CDR2 YDEGEE. The CDR3 totals 17 residues. V was clipped by 7 bases and J by 5 bases, with 27 bases between them.

This chain uses TRBV29-1 with TRBJ2-3, with TRBD2 identical over 7 bases. Germline V CDR1 and CDR2: SQVTM, ANQGSEA. This CDR3 spans 11 amino acids. CDR3 in amino acids: CVGRWGDTQYF. CDR3 nucleotides: TGCGTCGGGAGGTGGGGGGATACGCAGTATTTT.